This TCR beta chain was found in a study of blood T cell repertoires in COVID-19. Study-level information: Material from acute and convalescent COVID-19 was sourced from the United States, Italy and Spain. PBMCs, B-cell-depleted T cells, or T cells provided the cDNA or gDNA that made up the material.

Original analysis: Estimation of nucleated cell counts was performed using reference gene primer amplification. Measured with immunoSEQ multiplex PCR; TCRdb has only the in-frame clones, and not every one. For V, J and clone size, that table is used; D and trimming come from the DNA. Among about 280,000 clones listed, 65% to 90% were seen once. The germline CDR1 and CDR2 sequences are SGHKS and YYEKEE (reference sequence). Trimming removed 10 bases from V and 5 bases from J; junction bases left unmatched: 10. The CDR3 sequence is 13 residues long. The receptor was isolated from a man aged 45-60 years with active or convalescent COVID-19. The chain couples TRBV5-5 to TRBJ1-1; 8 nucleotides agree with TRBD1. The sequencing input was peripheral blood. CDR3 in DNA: TGTGCCGGCCGACAGGGGTCGCGAACTGAAGCTTTCTTT. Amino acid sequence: CAGRQGSRTEAFF.